These 24 T cell receptor beta chains were sequenced from one sample in a study of blood T cell repertoires in COVID-19. Some clones are missing from TCRdb's copy, which holds only in-frame ones; the method was immunoSEQ multiplex PCR. The profile shows 200,000 to 250,000 clones, 80% to 90% of them singletons. Sequencing input: peripheral blood. These receptors were obtained from a man aged 30-40 years with active or convalescent COVID-19.

This chain joins TRBV19 and TRBJ1-2; 7 bases are a match to TRBD1. Germline V gives CDR1 LNHDA, CDR2 SQIVND (reference sequence). V was clipped by 5 bases and J by 7 bases; unmatched bases: 10. The CDR3 totals 14 residues. The CDR3 here is CASSPRQGFSGYTF. The CDR3 bases are TGTGCCAGTAGTCCAAGACAGGGATTTAGTGGCTACACCTTC.

The chain carries TRBV5-6 and TRBJ2-7, with 10 bases aligning to TRBD1. The CDR3 is 15 residues long. Germline-derived CDR1 and CDR2 are SGHDT and YYEEEE. J was trimmed by 6 bases and V by 3 bases; bases with no gene match: 9. CDR3 nucleotides: TGTGCCAGCAGCTGGTACCCGGGACAGGGGCGCGAGCAGTACTTC. Translation: CASSWYPGQGREQYF. Based on the CDR3 plus reference TRBV5-6 and TRBJ2-7, the full variable domain is DAGVTQSPTHLIKTRGQQVTLRCSPKSGHDTVSWYQQALGQGPQFIFQYYEEEERQRGNFPDRFSGHQFPNYSSELNVNALLLGDSALYLCASSWYPGQGREQYFGPGTRLTVT.

The chain combines TRBV3-1 (or the pseudogene TRBV3-2) with TRBJ1-1; 7 bases line up with TRBD1. This CDR3 is built from 14 residues. Germline V gene lookup returns CDR1 LGHDT and CDR2 YNNKEL (reference sequence). V shed 4 bases, J shed 1 base, and the junction held 3 bases outside the gene matches. CDR3 loop: CASSRQGQNTEAFF. CDR3 nucleotides: TGTGCCAGCAGCCGACAGGGCCAGAACACTGAAGCTTTCTTT.

A few counts support this clone. The chain couples TRBV7-2 to TRBJ2-2; 8 bases line up with TRBD2. CDR1 and CDR2 from the germline V gene are SGHTA and FQGNSA. V lost 5 bases and J lost 5; bases outside the gene matches: 10. This CDR3 comprises 16 residues. CDR3 protein: CASSLHTSGRTGELFF. Written as DNA, the CDR3 is TGTGCCAGCAGCCTACACACTAGCGGCAGGACCGGGGAGCTGTTTTTT.

The gene calls are TRBV7-9 and TRBJ2-5; 8 nucleotides agree with TRBD1. This CDR3 has 15 amino acids. J was trimmed by 0 bases and V by 5 bases; bases with no gene match: 5. Germline V gene lookup returns CDR1 SEHNR and CDR2 FQNEAQ (reference sequence). The DNA for the CDR3 is TGTGCCAGCAGCGTCCGGACAGGGTACCAAGAGACCCAGTACTTC. Translation gives CASSVRTGYQETQYF.

The chain couples TRBV27 to TRBJ2-1, with 14 bases fitting TRBD2. V trimming: 5 bases; J trimming: 12 bases; junction bases outside the gene matches: 9. Germline assignment: CDR1 MNHEY and CDR2 SMNVEV (reference sequence). The CDR3 runs to 15 residues. The CDR3 DNA sequence: TGTGCCAGCAGTCCGGGACTAGCGGGAGTGTTGGGGCAGTTCTTC. It yields the protein CASSPGLAGVLGQFF.

This rearrangement joins TRBV28 to TRBJ1-2, with 10 bases aligning to TRBD1. The CDR3 runs 14 residues. Unmatched junction bases numbered 5, after V lost 5 bases and J lost 5 bases. Germline CDR1 MDHEN, CDR2 SYDVKM. The CDR3 protein is CASSLDRGLYGYTF. DNA for the CDR3: TGTGCCAGCAGTCTCGACAGGGGGCTTTATGGCTACACCTTC.

V and J are TRBV7-2 and TRBJ1-5; a weak D match, TRBD1 (6 bases). This CDR3 has 15 residues. Germline assignment: CDR1 SGHTA and CDR2 FQGNSA. Between the trimmed V and J ends, which lost 1 base and 6 bases, there was a span of 13 bases. CDR3 nucleotides: TGTGCCAGCAGCTTAGGAGGGGGGGCGGGTCAGCCCCAGCATTTT. Its protein product is CASSLGGGAGQPQHF.

The chain recombines TRBV7-9 with TRBJ2-7; TRBD2 agrees at 8 bases. Per germline, CDR1 SEHNR and CDR2 FQNEAQ (reference sequence). The CDR3 has 14 residues. V lost 2 bases to trimming and J lost 5 bases; unmatched junction nucleotides: 5. CDR3 nucleotides: TGTGCCAGCAGCTTAACGGGAGGGCCCCACGAGCAGTACTTC. Amino acid sequence: CASSLTGGPHEQYF.

The V and J genes are TRBV18 and TRBJ1-1; D is ambiguous. The CDR3 runs to 14 residues. V was trimmed by 2 bases and J by 1 base, leaving 8 bases between them. CDR1 and CDR2 (germline): KGHSH, LQKENI. The CDR3 coding sequence is TGTGCCAGCTCACCAGAGCGGGGGAACACTGAAGCTTTCTTT. This encodes CASSPERGNTEAFF. The variable domain in full, with the rest retrieved from reference TRBV18 and TRBJ1-1, is NAGVMQNPRHLVRRRGQEARLRCSPMKGHSHVYWYRQLPEEGLKFMVYLQKENIIDESGMPKERFSAEFPKEGPSILRIQQVVRGDSAAYFCASSPERGNTEAFFGQGTRLTVV.

The chain employs TRBV13 and TRBJ2-5, with TRBD2 matching 13 bases. With 7 bases clipped from V and 5 bases from J, the junction kept 4 bases outside the gene matches. The length of the CDR3 is 14 residues. Germline CDR1 is PRHDT and CDR2 is FYEKMQ (reference sequence). CDR3 protein: CASILAGGGETQYF. DNA for the CDR3: TGTGCCAGCATACTAGCGGGAGGGGGTGAGACCCAGTACTTC.

The chain employs TRBV25-1 and TRBJ2-7; 9 bases line up with TRBD1. From germline, CDR1 is MGHDK and CDR2 SYGVNS. The length of the CDR3 is 14 residues. The trim removed 5 bases at V and 3 bases at J, leaving 5 bases unmatched. The CDR3 nucleotides are TGTGCCAGCAGTAAGGGACAGGGAAGCTACGAGCAGTACTTC. Translation: CASSKGQGSYEQYF.

The rearrangement uses TRBV6-6 and TRBJ2-7; maybe TRBD2 (5 bases). The CDR3 consists of 14 residues. V lost 6 bases to trimming and J lost 4 bases, with 16 bases between them. In germline, CDR1 is MNHNY, CDR2 SVGAGI (reference sequence). The CDR3 DNA reads as TGTGCCAGCAGCCGGGATCAAATTACTTACGAGCAGTACTTC. The encoded protein is CASSRDQITYEQYF.

The V and J genes are TRBV11-2 and TRBJ2-7; D gene ambiguous. Germline CDR1 reads SGHAT; CDR2 reads FQNNGV. The V end lost 0 bases, the J end lost 6 bases, and 6 bases lay between the germline ends. The CDR3 covers 12 residues. CDR3 nucleotide sequence: TGTGCCAGCAGCTTAGACCCCTTCGAGCAGTACTTC. It yields the protein CASSLDPFEQYF.

Note on this clone: Other DNA sequences in the same sample also yield this CDR3. This sequence joins TRBV27 and TRBJ2-1; 8 bases match TRBD2. V shed 5 bases, J shed 4 bases, and the junction held 4 bases outside the gene matches. Germline V gene lookup returns CDR1 MNHEY and CDR2 SMNVEV (reference sequence). This CDR3 is built from 14 residues. The CDR3 DNA reads as TGTGCCAGCAGTAGCGGGGGCCCGTACAATGAGCAGTTCTTC. Amino acid sequence: CASSSGGPYNEQFF.

This chain joins TRBV9 and TRBJ2-1; a weak D match, TRBD2 (5 bases). The CDR3 is 16 residues long. Trimming cost V 5 bases and J 0 bases, with 15 bases left between them. Germline V gene sequence: CDR1 SGDLS, CDR2 YYNGEE. CDR3 protein: CASSLAGPSSYNEQFF. The CDR3 DNA sequence: TGTGCCAGCAGTCTGGCGGGCCCCAGCTCCTACAATGAGCAGTTCTTC.

This clone was recorded once. The V and J genes are TRBV2 and TRBJ1-2, with a weak D call TRBD1 (6 bases). Trimming removed 6 bases at V and 3 bases at J, with 14 bases between. The CDR3 is 14 residues long. Germline V gene data show CDR1 as SNHLY and CDR2 as FYNNEI. CDR3 DNA: TGTGCCAGCAGGGAGAACAGGGATGACTATGGCTACACCTTC. Translating it yields CASRENRDDYGYTF. Full variable domain (outside the CDR3, taken from reference TRBV2 and TRBJ1-2): EPEVTQTPSHQVTQMGQEVILRCVPISNHLYFYWYRQILGQKVEFLVSFYNNEISEKSEIFDDQFSVERPDGSNFTLKIRSTKLEDSAMYFCASRENRDDYGYTFGSGTRLTVV.

This sequence joins TRBV6-5 and TRBJ1-2; perhaps TRBD1 as D (6 bases). This CDR3 is 12 amino acids long. Trimming took off 6 bases at V and 4 bases at J, with 9 bases between the two ends. CDR1 and CDR2 (germline): MNHEY, SVGAGI. This CDR3 is CASRRTAYGYTF. CDR3 bases: TGTGCCAGCAGACGGACAGCCTATGGCTACACCTTC.

The rearrangement joins TRBV6-5 to TRBJ2-7; the match to TRBD1 covers 8 bases. The V segment lost 3 bases and the J segment 4 bases; nucleotides outside the gene matches: 5. Looked up from germline, CDR1 is MNHEY and CDR2 is SVGAGI. The CDR3 contains 14 residues. DNA for the CDR3: TGTGCCAGCAGTTATGGGCAGGGGGCTTACGAGCAGTACTTC. Translation: CASSYGQGAYEQYF.

V usage is TRBV29-1 and J usage is TRBJ2-3; D gene ambiguous. Germline CDR1 and CDR2: SQVTM and ANQGSEA. The germline V and J ends were trimmed by 3 bases and 2 bases, with 15 bases remaining between them. There are 15 residues in the CDR3. Written as DNA, the CDR3 is TGCAGCGTTGATCACCCTACAGAACCCACAGATACGCAGTATTTT. It is translated as CSVDHPTEPTDTQYF.

To note about this clone: A read error may account for a junction end that differs from germline. The chain employs TRBV7-7 and TRBJ2-2, with TRBD2 as a possible D gene (5 bases). Germline lookup yields CDR1 SSHAT and CDR2 FNYEAQ (reference sequence). This CDR3 has 16 amino acids. The CDR3 loop reads CASSPEFEAGTGELFF. CDR3 DNA sequence: TGTGCTAGCAGCCCCGAATTTGAGGCGGGCACCGGGGAGCTGTTTTTT.

The chain has TRBV7-8 and TRBJ2-1, with D maybe TRBD2 (5 bases). The V gene lost 0 bases and the J gene lost 0 bases, with 9 bases spanning the gap. The CDR3 extends over 16 amino acids. Germline V gene lookup returns CDR1 SGHVS and CDR2 FQNEAQ. The CDR3 region has the DNA TGTGCCAGCAGCTTAGCGACGGGGAGCTCCTACAATGAGCAGTTCTTC. As protein: CASSLATGSSYNEQFF. The variable domain in full, with the rest retrieved from reference TRBV7-8 and TRBJ2-1, is GAGVSQSPRYKVAKRGQDVALRCDPISGHVSLFWYQQALGQGPEFLTYFQNEAQLDKSGLPSDRFFAERPEGSVSTLKIQRTQQEDSAVYLCASSLATGSSYNEQFFGPGTRLTVL.

V is TRBV4-1 and J is TRBJ2-7; possibly TRBD1 for D (5 bases). This CDR3 has 13 amino acids. With 4 bases removed from V and 0 bases from J, the gap between germline ends came to 7 bases. Germline V gives CDR1 MGHRA, CDR2 YSYEKL. The CDR3 protein is CASSLQGSYEQYF. The CDR3 coding sequence is TGCGCCAGCAGCCTTCAGGGCTCCTACGAGCAGTACTTC.

The J gene is TRBJ1-1, the V gene TRBV2; no clear D. With 3 bases removed from V and 3 bases from J, the gap between germline ends came to 8 bases. CDR1 is SNHLY, CDR2 FYNNEI, per germline. This CDR3 is built from 13 residues. Here the CDR3 DNA reads TGTGCCAGCAGTGACCTAACGGACACTGAAGCTTTCTTT. This encodes CASSDLTDTEAFF. The variable domain in full, completed from reference TRBV2 and TRBJ1-1, reads EPEVTQTPSHQVTQMGQEVILRCVPISNHLYFYWYRQILGQKVEFLVSFYNNEISEKSEIFDDQFSVERPDGSNFTLKIRSTKLEDSAMYFCASSDLTDTEAFFGQGTRLTVV.